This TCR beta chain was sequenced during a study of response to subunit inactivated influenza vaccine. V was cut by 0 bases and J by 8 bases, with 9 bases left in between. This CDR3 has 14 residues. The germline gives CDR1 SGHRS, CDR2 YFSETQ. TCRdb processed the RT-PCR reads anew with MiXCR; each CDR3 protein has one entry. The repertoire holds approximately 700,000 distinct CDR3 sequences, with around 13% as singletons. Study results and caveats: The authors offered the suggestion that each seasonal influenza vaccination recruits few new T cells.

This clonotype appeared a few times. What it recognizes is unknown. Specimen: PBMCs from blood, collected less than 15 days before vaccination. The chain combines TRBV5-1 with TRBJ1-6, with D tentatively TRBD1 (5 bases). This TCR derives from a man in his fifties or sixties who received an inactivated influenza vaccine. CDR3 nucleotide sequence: TGCGCCAGCAGCTTGGCCTGGGGGGATTCACCCCTCCACTTT. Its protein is CASSLAWGDSPLHF.